This record covers a single T cell receptor (beta chain). From germline, CDR1 is MGHDK and CDR2 SYGVNS. J gave up 6 bases and V 2 bases, and 3 bases lay outside the gene matches. This CDR3 is 14 amino acids long. These data belong to a study of blood T cell repertoires in COVID-19. Original processing methods: Using reference gene primer amplification, nucleated cell counts were estimated. The method was immunoSEQ multiplex PCR; TCRdb's version includes in-frame clones alone and lacks a portion of them. The V and J calls and the clone size are those of that table, but D and trimming were determined from the DNA. The sample consists of approximately 160,000 clones, roughly 80% of them appearing once.

The receptor was isolated from a man aged 50 to 59 who had recovered from COVID-19. The chain employs TRBV25-1 and TRBJ1-2; 10 nucleotides agree with TRBD1. Sequencing used PBMCs or T cells enriched from blood (not recorded which). CDR3 amino acids: CASSEPGQGNGYTF. The CDR3 DNA follows: TGTGCCAGCAGTGAACCGGGACAGGGGAATGGCTACACCTTC.